The clone carrying this T cell receptor (beta chain) was counted only a few times. Its antigen remains unknown. TCRdb passed the 5' RACE reads through MiXCR, listing each CDR3 protein once. The table shows around 250,000 distinct CDR3 sequences, with over 15% occurring only once. This entry comes from a study of T-cell memory formation after mild COVID-19. Regarding the study as a whole: A second wave of clones peaked on day 37, and their SARS-CoV-2 specificity went unconfirmed.

Unmatched junction bases numbered 6, after V lost 2 bases and J lost 10 bases. This CDR3 spans 15 amino acids. CDR1 and CDR2 (germline): SGHTA, FQGNSA. This sequence was found in an adult woman who had mild COVID-19 (a few samples of this study predate the infection). Cell type and time point are not known. The chain combines TRBV7-2 with TRBJ2-1; 12 bases are a match to TRBD2. The sequenced sample consisted of PBMCs or a T cell subset sorted from them (not recorded which). The CDR3, as DNA: TGTGCCAGCAGCTTAAGACTAGCGGGAGAGGGGGAGCAGTTCTTC. It is translated as CASSLRLAGEGEQFF.